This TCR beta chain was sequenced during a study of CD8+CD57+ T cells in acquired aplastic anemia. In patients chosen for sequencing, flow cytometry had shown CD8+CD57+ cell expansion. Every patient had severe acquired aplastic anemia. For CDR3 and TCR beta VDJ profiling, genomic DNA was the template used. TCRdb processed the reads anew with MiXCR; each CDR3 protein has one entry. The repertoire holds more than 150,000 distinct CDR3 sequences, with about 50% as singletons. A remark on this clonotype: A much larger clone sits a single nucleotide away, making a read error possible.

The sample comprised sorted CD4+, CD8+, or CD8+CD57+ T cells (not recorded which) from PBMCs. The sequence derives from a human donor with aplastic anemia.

CDR3 in DNA: TGTGCCAGCAGTTACTCCTCGGGGAGTACTGAAGCTTTCTTT. As protein: CASSYSSGSTEAFF. The V call is TRBV2, the J call TRBJ1-1; D is uncertain. The CDR3 sequence is 14 residues long. Germline V CDR1 and CDR2: SNHLY, FYNNEI. Trimming took off 5 bases at V and 5 bases at J, with 15 bases between the two ends.